This note documents a single TCR beta chain sequence. Method: immunoSEQ multiplex PCR; TCRdb's copy keeps in-frame clones and lacks some. The data show fewer than 75,000 clones, about nine tenths seen once. The data stem from a study of T cell changes during pregnancy in multiple sclerosis. V shed 6 bases, J shed 4 bases, and the junction held 14 bases outside the gene matches. Germline assignment: CDR1 MNHEY and CDR2 SMNVEV (reference sequence). The CDR3 is made up of 18 amino acids. The receptor comes from a female donor with multiple sclerosis, enrolled in a pregnancy study. This specimen was peripheral blood, taken in the first trimester of pregnancy. This rearrangement joins TRBV27 to TRBJ2-7; 14 nucleotides line up with TRBD2. The DNA for the CDR3 is TGTGCCAGCAGGGCAGCGGGACTAGCGGGAGAGGTCGGGTACGAGCAGTACTTC. Translating it yields CASRAAGLAGEVGYEQYF.